A single sample is the source of the 18 T cell receptor beta chains below, sequenced in a study of blood T cell repertoires in COVID-19. This table comes from immunoSEQ multiplex PCR, and its TCRdb copy is limited to in-frame clones, with some not included. The table records 150,000 to 200,000 clones, roughly 83% of them present only once. Sequences were obtained from PBMCs or T cells enriched from blood (not recorded which). The receptors derive from a woman aged 60 to 75 who had recovered from COVID-19.

The chain carries TRBV6-5 and TRBJ2-7, with a possible D match to TRBD2 (7 bases). Per germline, CDR1 MNHEY and CDR2 SVGAGI. V dropped 8 bases and J dropped 1 base, with 12 bases sitting between them. This CDR3 has 13 amino acids. Here the CDR3 DNA reads TGTGCCAGCCAAAAGGGGGGGTCCTACGAGCAGTACTTC. Translated: CASQKGGSYEQYF.

V usage is TRBV5-1 and J usage is TRBJ1-6; 7 bases are shared with TRBD1. The V gene's germline CDR1 is SGHRS and CDR2 YFSETQ. Trimming took 0 bases from V and 6 from J; bases not matched to a gene: 6. The CDR3 contains 16 residues. CDR3 sequence (DNA): TGCGCCAGCAGCTTGGGGGGACAGTCACCTAATTCACCCCTCCACTTT. Protein sequence: CASSLGGQSPNSPLHF.

The chain combines TRBV5-4 with TRBJ2-2; 9 bases agree with TRBD1. V shed 2 bases, J shed 4 bases, and the junction held 3 bases outside the gene matches. CDR1 and CDR2 (germline): SGHNT, YYREEE (reference sequence). This CDR3 has 15 residues. Written as DNA, the CDR3 is TGTGCCAGCAGCTTCGCGGACAGGGGCACCGGGGAGCTGTTTTTT. Its protein is CASSFADRGTGELFF. Supplemented by reference TRBV5-4 and TRBJ2-2, the full variable domain reads ETGVTQSPTHLIKTRGQQVTLRCSSQSGHNTVSWYQQALGQGPQFIFQYYREEENGRGNFPPRFSGLQFPNYSSELNVNALELDDSALYLCASSFADRGTGELFFGEGSRLTVL.

Points on this clone: No DNA is shown, since the ends of the CDR3 on it are uncertain; the CDR3 is the one TCRdb lists. The chain couples TRBV12-2 to TRBJ2-5; the table's D call TRBD2 went unverified against the DNA. TRBV12-2 is labeled a pseudogene. From its first to its last residue, the CDR3 has 20 amino acids. The CDR3 loop is CASRLVFWFWPRDFMETQYF.

V usage is TRBV2 and J usage is TRBJ2-3, with 16 bases lining up with TRBD2. The CDR3 length is 16 residues. The trim removed 7 bases at V and 4 bases at J, leaving 5 bases unmatched. Germline V lookup: CDR1 SNHLY, CDR2 FYNNEI. CDR3: CASNWGLAGGPDTQYF. In DNA form, the CDR3 reads TGTGCCAGCAACTGGGGACTAGCGGGAGGGCCAGATACGCAGTATTTT.

The CDR3 loop reads CASSLQGPTDTQYF. CDR3 in DNA: TGTGCCAGCAGTTTACAGGGGCCCACAGATACGCAGTATTTT. V and J are TRBV28 and TRBJ2-3, with D possibly TRBD1 on 6 matching bases. This CDR3 is 14 amino acids long. Trimming cost V 2 bases and J 2 bases, with 8 bases left between them. CDR1 and CDR2 (germline): MDHEN, SYDVKM.

V usage is TRBV7-3 and J usage is TRBJ2-3; tentative D call: TRBD1 (6 bases). The CDR3 totals 13 residues. CDR1 and CDR2 from the germline V gene are SGHTA and FQGTGA. Trimming shortened V by 5 bases and J by 5 bases, and 11 bases separated the two germline ends. CDR3 region: CASSRNREDTQYF. The CDR3 region has the DNA TGTGCCAGCAGCCGGAACAGGGAAGATACGCAGTATTTT. The full variable domain, rest sourced from reference TRBV7-3 and TRBJ2-3, is GAGVSQTPSNKVTEKGKYVELRCDPISGHTALYWYRQSLGQGPEFLIYFQGTGAADDSGLPNDRFFAVRPEGSVSTLKIQRTERGDSAVYLCASSRNREDTQYFGPGTRLTVL.

V is TRBV5-6 and J is TRBJ1-2; D is ambiguous. CDR1 and CDR2 (germline): SGHDT, YYEEEE. V lost 0 bases and J lost 7, with 7 bases in between. The CDR3 totals 12 residues. CDR3 sequence reads: CASSLASGGYTF. DNA for the CDR3: TGTGCCAGCAGCTTGGCCAGTGGTGGCTACACCTTC.

In its sample, this clone was seen once. The chain employs TRBV18 and TRBJ2-7, with 9 bases aligning to TRBD2. CDR1 and CDR2 (germline): KGHSH, LQKENI. Losses at the gene ends were 1 base for V and 2 bases for J; bases not matched to a gene: 6. CDR3 length: 16 amino acids. CDR3 bases: TGTGCCAGCTCACCACGTGGCGCGGGAGGGGCCTACGAGCAGTACTTC. It specifies CASSPRGAGGAYEQYF.

The CDR3 nucleotides read TGCGCCAGCAGCACCGGGACAGTTAACACTGAAGCTTTCTTT. Translated, it gives CASSTGTVNTEAFF. The chain uses TRBV5-1 and TRBJ1-1; TRBD1 agrees at 7 bases. V lost 4 bases and J lost 2; bases outside the gene matches: 5. The V gene's germline CDR1 is SGHRS and CDR2 YFSETQ. The CDR3 has 14 residues.

This rearrangement joins TRBV2 to TRBJ2-7; D gene uncertain. The CDR3 runs 16 residues. CDR1 is SNHLY and CDR2 is FYNNEI in the germline V gene. Trimming stripped 3 bases from V and 3 bases from J, with 18 bases between. In DNA, the CDR3 is TGTGCCAGCAGTGAGCGGCAGCCGGATTTGGGCTACGAGCAGTACTTC. Its protein is CASSERQPDLGYEQYF. The variable domain in full, completed from reference TRBV2 and TRBJ2-7, reads EPEVTQTPSHQVTQMGQEVILRCVPISNHLYFYWYRQILGQKVEFLVSFYNNEISEKSEIFDDQFSVERPDGSNFTLKIRSTKLEDSAMYFCASSERQPDLGYEQYFGPGTRLTVT.

The chain uses TRBV28 and TRBJ2-7; D gene uncertain. CDR1 MDHEN and CDR2 SYDVKM come from the germline V gene. V lost 6 bases to trimming and J lost 3 bases, with 9 bases between them. The CDR3 has 12 residues. CDR3 nucleotides: TGTGCCAGCAGATCCACCGGCTACGAGCAGTACTTC. As protein: CASRSTGYEQYF.

The rearrangement links TRBV11-2 to TRBJ2-4; tentatively, D is TRBD1 (5 bases). V lost 4 bases and J lost 9, with 10 bases in between. CDR3 size: 12 residues. Germline values: CDR1 SGHAT, CDR2 FQNNGV. CDR3 sequence (DNA): TGTGCCAGCAGCTCATCCAGGGCCATTCAGTACTTC. It specifies CASSSSRAIQYF.

V gene TRBV7-9 combines with J gene TRBJ1-1; the D is unclear. V shed 0 bases and J shed 8 bases, with 10 bases lying between them. CDR1 is SEHNR, CDR2 FQNEAQ, per germline (reference sequence). The CDR3 contains 13 residues. In DNA, the CDR3 is TGTGCCAGCAGCTTAGCGTTGGGCCGCGAAGCTTTCTTT. As protein: CASSLALGREAFF.

This chain links TRBV7-2 with TRBJ2-1, with 12 bases aligning to TRBD2. After removal of 6 bases from V and 10 bases from J, the junction contained 10 bases not matched to a gene. Germline CDR1 and CDR2: SGHTA and FQGNSA. CDR3 length: 15 amino acids. This CDR3 reads CASRDRGLAGPEQFF. For the CDR3, the DNA is TGTGCCAGCAGGGACCGTGGACTAGCGGGGCCGGAGCAGTTCTTC.

The chain is built from TRBV6-1 and TRBJ1-1; D is ambiguous. Trimming pared 3 bases from V and 4 bases from J, leaving 9 bases between. Germline CDR1 is MNHNS and CDR2 is SASEGT. CDR3 length equals 13 residues. The DNA for the CDR3 is TGTGCCAGCAGTGACGAAGCGGGCACTGAAGCTTTCTTT. Protein sequence: CASSDEAGTEAFF.

This chain uses TRBV7-9 with TRBJ1-2; D is undetermined. V was clipped by 2 bases and J by 0 bases, with 4 bases between them. Germline CDR1 SEHNR, CDR2 FQNEAQ (reference sequence). The CDR3 has 13 amino acids. This chain's CDR3 is CASSLSANYGYTF. The CDR3, as DNA: TGTGCCAGCAGCTTATCAGCTAACTATGGCTACACCTTC.

As regards this clone: Additional DNA sequences in this sample encode the identical CDR3. The chain recombines TRBV10-3 with TRBJ1-1; D is perhaps TRBD1 (5 bases). V was trimmed by 2 bases and J by 3 bases, leaving 7 bases between them. CDR3 length: 13 amino acids. Germline V CDR1 and CDR2: ENHRY, SYGVKD. The CDR3 sequence is CAISERGDTEAFF. In nucleotides, the CDR3 is TGTGCCATCAGTGAGAGGGGTGACACTGAAGCTTTCTTT.